This TCR beta chain was observed in a study of CXCR3-negative and CXCR3-positive naive CD8 T cells. Whole-study findings and limits: High diversity, comparable across both naive subsets, contrasted with much lower diversity in memory CD8+ cells. Relative to CXCR3-negative naive cells, CXCR3-positive naive cells had more hydrophobic TRB CDR3s.

In preparing the TRB cDNA libraries, 5' RACE with UMI labels was used. TCRdb reworked the 5' RACE reads into one entry per CDR3 protein, no DNA. The record lists roughly 110,000 distinct CDR3 sequences, of which the ten most abundant hold approximately 0.38%. About this clonotype: Its antigen is not identified.

The germline CDR1 and CDR2 sequences are LGHNA and YSLEER. The CDR3 length is 13 residues. V usage is TRBV4-3 and J usage is TRBJ1-1; TCRdb's D gene call, TRBD1, goes unchecked for lack of DNA. The TCR was taken from a human donor in good health. Some clones in this sample may be carry-over from other donors' samples. Sequencing was carried out using naive CXCR3+ CD8+ T cells from blood. This sample's subset: CD45RO-CCR7+CD27+CD95- naive CD8+ T cells expressing CXCR3 (TNR3+). CDR3 sequence reads: CASSTGLNTEAFF.